This T cell receptor beta chain derives from a study of cytomegalovirus exposure and HLA in healthy donors. Study-level findings and limits: Among TCR beta chains, those listed as cytomegalovirus-associated numbered about 160. 87-base-pair reads could not separate some V segments, including TRBV6-2 and TRBV6-3. V- and J-gene trimming of TCR beta was linked (in a later analysis) to a missense DCLRE1C variant.

With respect to this clone: Antigen specificity is unknown.

Both 60 Vbeta primers and 13 Jbeta primers went into the PCR. Assay: immunoSEQ multiplex PCR; the TCRdb copy retains only in-frame clones and omits some. The sample has around 120,000 clones; 70% to 80% are singletons. This CDR3 spans 14 amino acids. V was pared by 3 bases and J by 4 bases, with 12 bases between. Germline V gene lookup returns CDR1 MNHNS and CDR2 SASEGT. The specimen was PBMCs. J is TRBJ1-1 and V is TRBV6-1, with a tentative D call TRBD1 (5 bases). This TCR derives from a woman in her forties or fifties in good health and CMV-seropositive. This chain's CDR3 is CASSDSRGITEAFF. CDR3 bases: TGTGCCAGCAGTGACTCGCGGGGGATCACTGAAGCTTTCTTT.